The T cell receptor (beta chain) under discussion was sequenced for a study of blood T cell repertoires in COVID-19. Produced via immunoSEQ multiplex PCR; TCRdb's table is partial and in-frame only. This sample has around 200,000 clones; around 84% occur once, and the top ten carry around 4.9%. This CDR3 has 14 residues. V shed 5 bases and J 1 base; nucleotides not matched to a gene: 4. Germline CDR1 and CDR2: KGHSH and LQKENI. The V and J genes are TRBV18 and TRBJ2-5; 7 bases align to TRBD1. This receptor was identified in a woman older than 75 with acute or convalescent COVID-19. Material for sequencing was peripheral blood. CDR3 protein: CASSTRDSQETQYF. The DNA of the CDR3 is TGTGCCAGCTCAACACGGGACAGCCAAGAGACCCAGTACTTC.